The T cell receptor (beta chain) under discussion was sequenced for a study of post-analysis software for immune sequencing data. Across the study: The courses of disease that were included comprised relapsing-remitting, secondary progressive and progressive-relapsing multiple sclerosis. Findings of the study overall: Versus controls, multiple sclerosis patients showed significantly lower diversity (normalized Chao1). About five TRBV segments were more frequent in patients than controls; TRBV5-6, TRBV5-1 and TRBV20-1 belonged to this group. Under F measure analysis, samples from one preparation batch co-clustered strongly.

As concerns this clonotype: As yet, its antigen is unknown.

Trimming took off 3 bases at V and 4 bases at J, with 5 bases between the two ends. CDR1 is KGHDR, CDR2 SFDVKD, per germline. The CDR3 extends over 12 amino acids. Every TCR beta cDNA library bore unique molecular identifiers. Approximately 0.5 million cDNA molecules were recovered from an input of 1 to 10 million T cells. TCRdb re-derived calls from the PCR reads in MiXCR, one entry per CDR3 protein. The sample lists about 540,000 distinct CDR3 sequences; 30% to 40% were seen once. The receptor was derived from a girl aged 2 to 17 with multiple sclerosis. Input material: blood. The V call is TRBV24-1, the J call TRBJ2-5, with D uncertain. Here the CDR3 reads CATSDPVETQYF. For the CDR3, the DNA is TGTGCCACCAGTGATCCAGTAGAGACCCAGTACTTC.